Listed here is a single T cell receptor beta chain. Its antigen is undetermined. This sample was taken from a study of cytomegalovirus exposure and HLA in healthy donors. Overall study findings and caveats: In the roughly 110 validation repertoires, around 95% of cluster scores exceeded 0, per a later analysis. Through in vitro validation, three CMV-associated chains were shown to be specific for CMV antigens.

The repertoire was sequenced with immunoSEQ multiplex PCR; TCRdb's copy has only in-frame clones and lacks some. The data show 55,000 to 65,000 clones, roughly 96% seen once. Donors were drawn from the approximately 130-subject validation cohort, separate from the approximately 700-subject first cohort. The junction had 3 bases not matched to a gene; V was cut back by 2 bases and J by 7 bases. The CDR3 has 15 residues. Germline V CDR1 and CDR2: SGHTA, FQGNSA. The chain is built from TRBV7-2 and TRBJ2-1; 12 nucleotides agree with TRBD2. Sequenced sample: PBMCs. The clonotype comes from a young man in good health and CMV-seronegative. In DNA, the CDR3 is TGTGCCAGCAGCTTAACTAGCGGGAGGTTGAATGAGCAGTTCTTC. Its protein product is CASSLTSGRLNEQFF.